Sequencing of this T cell receptor beta chain was carried out in a study of blood T cells in healthy people across ages. Study findings and constraints: Researchers deemed the diversity estimates from one million T cells underestimates. Per million T cells, TCR beta diversity dropped roughly linearly as age increased.

This clonotype was recorded at least ten times. The antigen remains undetermined. A J-beta primer mix and a sample-barcoded 5' primer were used in a second PCR of about 6 to 12 cycles. TCRdb reprocessed the 5' RACE reads with MiXCR, giving one entry per CDR3 protein. The table has about 1.4 million distinct CDR3 sequences, roughly 64% seen once. Donors were healthy Caucasian individuals from Russia aged roughly 6 to 90. Staff drew around 10 milliliters of peripheral blood from each donor. The receptor's source is a man aged 18 to 30 in good health. The specimen sequenced was blood.

The chain's CDR3 is CASSPGVGYEQYF. The CDR3 DNA sequence: TGTGCCAGCAGTCCAGGGGTGGGGTACGAGCAGTACTTC. This chain uses TRBV18 with TRBJ2-7; TRBD1 might be the D (6 bases). Germline CDR1 and CDR2: KGHSH and LQKENI. This CDR3 is 13 amino acids long. V gave up 8 bases and J gave up 4 bases, with 15 bases separating them. The full variable domain, in which reference TRBV18 and TRBJ2-7 provide the parts outside the CDR3, is NAGVMQNPRHLVRRRGQEARLRCSPMKGHSHVYWYRQLPEEGLKFMVYLQKENIIDESGMPKERFSAEFPKEGPSILRIQQVVRGDSAAYFCASSPGVGYEQYFGPGTRLTVT.